The rows below give T cell receptor beta chains drawn from one sample of a study of cytomegalovirus exposure and HLA in healthy donors. TCRdb's table, derived via immunoSEQ multiplex PCR, lists solely in-frame clones and lacks some. Of some 140,000 clones listed, approximately 80% are singletons. Sample: PBMCs. These receptors all stem from a man in his forties or fifties in good health and CMV-seronegative. CDR3s include the opening cysteine and the closing phenylalanine or tryptophan. The D gene is left open where the match is weak. Where a row states a size, it is once, few, many or the class of an expanded clone; other rows omit it.

V gene,clone size,J gene,D gene,CDR3 protein,CDR3 DNA
TRBV10-3,-,TRBJ2-2,-,CAISVAANTGELFF,TGTGCCATCAGCGTCGCAGCGAACACCGGGGAGCTGTTTTTT
TRBV9,-,TRBJ1-4,TRBD1,CASSPRTGENEKLFF,TGTGCCAGCAGCCCAAGGACAGGGGAAAATGAAAAACTGTTTTTT
TRBV10-3,-,TRBJ2-5,TRBD2,CAISDPGGQETQYF,TGTGCCATCAGTGACCCGGGAGGCCAAGAGACCCAGTACTTC
TRBV6-6,-,TRBJ2-5,TRBD2,CASGSGGETQYF,TGTGCCAGCGGTAGCGGGGGGGAGACCCAGTACTTC
TRBV28,-,TRBJ2-1,TRBD1,CASSLRTGFNEQFF,TGTGCCAGCAGTTTGAGGACAGGGTTTAATGAGCAGTTCTTC
TRBV7-2,-,TRBJ1-1,-,CASSPGDNPFGDTEAFF,TGTGCCAGCAGCCCCGGGGACAATCCCTTCGGGGACACTGAAGCTTTCTTT
TRBV5-8,-,TRBJ1-5,TRBD1,CASSLNRGSSNQPQHF,TGTGCCAGCAGCTTGAACAGGGGGAGCAGCAATCAGCCCCAGCATTTT
TRBV28,-,TRBJ2-7,-,CASRKSLSYEQYF,TGTGCCAGTAGAAAAAGCCTCTCCTACGAGCAGTACTTC
TRBV5-1,once,TRBJ1-1,-,CASSLLSGVNTEAFF,TGCGCCAGCAGCTTGCTATCGGGGGTTAACACTGAAGCTTTCTTT
TRBV5-1,-,TRBJ2-5,TRBD2,CASSLVGGDLETQYF,TGCGCCAGCAGCTTGGTGGGAGGGGACCTAGAGACCCAGTACTTC
TRBV4-2,-,TRBJ2-7,TRBD1,CASSQERTGGGPGQGQYF,TGTGCCAGCAGCCAAGAACGGACAGGGGGGGGCCCGGGGCAGGGGCAGTACTTC
TRBV9,few,TRBJ2-1,TRBD2,CASSASGVVWNEQFF,TGTGCCAGCAGCGCGAGCGGGGTAGTGTGGAATGAGCAGTTCTTC
TRBV28,-,TRBJ2-7,-,CASVPTRGAHRAYEQYF,TGTGCCAGCGTCCCTACCCGGGGGGCTCACCGGGCCTACGAGCAGTACTTC
TRBV19,-,TRBJ1-2,-,CASSPRTLGDGYTF,TGTGCCAGTAGTCCTCGGACCTTAGGGGATGGCTACACCTTC
TRBV5-4,-,TRBJ1-4,-,CASSAGNNEKLFF,TGTGCCAGCAGCGCCGGTAATAATGAAAAACTGTTTTTT
TRBV6-5,-,TRBJ2-5,-,CASSPRWGTGTQYF,TGTGCCAGCAGCCCCCGATGGGGCACCGGGACCCAGTACTTC
TRBV2,-,TRBJ2-5,-,CASSELSLQETQYF,TGTGCCAGCAGTGAGCTGAGTCTCCAAGAGACCCAGTACTTC
TRBV4-1,-,TRBJ2-1,TRBD1,CASSQERTGLNEQFF,TGCGCCAGCAGCCAAGAGAGGACAGGGCTAAATGAGCAGTTCTTC
TRBV28,-,TRBJ2-1,-,CASSLQVNEQFF,TGTGCCAGCAGTTTACAGGTAAATGAGCAGTTCTTC
TRBV6-5,few,TRBJ1-5,-,CASGRGSNQPQHF,TGTGCCAGCGGGCGGGGCAGCAATCAGCCCCAGCATTTT
TRBV30,few,TRBJ2-7,TRBD2,CAWSSPGLAGYEQYF,TGTGCCTGGAGTTCCCCCGGACTAGCGGGTTACGAGCAGTACTTC
TRBV5-1,-,TRBJ2-5,-,CASSRDRPQETQYF,TGCGCCAGCAGCCGCGACAGGCCCCAAGAGACCCAGTACTTC
TRBV30,once,TRBJ2-7,-,CAWSVAYEQYF,TGTGCCTGGTCGGTAGCCTACGAGCAGTACTTC
TRBV2,-,TRBJ2-7,TRBD1,CASSGQAFSYEQYF,TGTGCCAGCAGCGGACAGGCCTTCTCCTACGAGCAGTACTTC
TRBV6-5,-,TRBJ2-7,-,CASSYRRQGFSDEQYF,TGTGCCAGCAGTTACCGACGTCAGGGATTTTCGGACGAGCAGTACTTC
TRBV7-2,-,TRBJ2-2,-,CASSFAGSNTGELFF,TGTGCCAGCAGCTTTGCGGGATCAAACACCGGGGAGCTGTTTTTT
TRBV30,-,TRBJ1-1,TRBD1,CAWSSEPGQGASEAFF,TGTGCCTGGAGTTCCGAACCGGGACAGGGGGCCTCTGAAGCTTTCTTT
TRBV7-2,-,TRBJ2-3,-,CASSPRGAGAGTDTQYF,TGTGCCAGCAGCCCCCGCGGGGCGGGGGCTGGCACAGATACGCAGTATTTT
TRBV27,-,TRBJ1-2,TRBD1,CASSLAGGSAGYTF,TGTGCCAGCAGTTTGGCAGGGGGCAGTGCTGGCTACACCTTC
TRBV5-4,once,TRBJ1-2,TRBD1,CASSLGQGDGYGYTF,TGTGCCAGCAGCCTAGGACAGGGGGATGGCTATGGCTACACCTTC
TRBV27,-,TRBJ2-3,-,CASSVSRLGTDTQYF,TGTGCCAGCAGTGTCTCCCGACTCGGGACAGATACGCAGTATTTT
TRBV6-1,once,TRBJ2-1,-,CASSEIGGFNEQFF,TGTGCCAGCAGCGAGATCGGAGGGTTCAATGAGCAGTTCTTC
TRBV4-1,-,TRBJ1-5,-,CASSQGPVNQPQHF,TGCGCCAGCAGCCAAGGTCCAGTAAATCAGCCCCAGCATTTT
TRBV6-5,few,TRBJ2-7,TRBD2,CASSYRRGSYEQYF,TGTGCCAGCAGTTACAGGCGGGGGTCCTACGAGCAGTACTTC
TRBV30,-,TRBJ1-4,-,CAWSPGGEGNEKLFF,TGTGCCTGGAGCCCCGGGGGGGAAGGGAATGAAAAACTGTTTTTT
TRBV7-9,-,TRBJ1-4,-,CASSLNRDEKLFF,TGTGCCAGCAGCTTAAATAGAGATGAAAAACTGTTTTTT
TRBV6-1,once,TRBJ2-7,TRBD1,CASSQFPGQGSEQYF,TGTGCCAGCAGTCAATTCCCGGGACAGGGTTCGGAGCAGTACTTC
TRBV9,-,TRBJ1-1,-,CASSSVGRLNTEAFF,TGTGCCAGCAGCTCCGTGGGCAGATTGAACACTGAAGCTTTCTTT